One and the same sample provided the 24 T cell receptor beta chains below, sequenced in a study of OX40 agonist ivuxolimab in advanced cancers. Produced via immunoSEQ multiplex PCR; TCRdb's table is partial and in-frame only. The sample records about 100,000 clones, roughly 90% being singletons. The input for sequencing was CD4+ or CD8+ T cells sorted from blood, taken in a trial of the OX40 agonist ivuxolimab. The source is an adult with an advanced solid tumor such as melanoma, head and neck, liver or kidney cancer.

This sequence joins TRBV7-2 and TRBJ2-2; 11 bases align to TRBD2. V lost 1 base, J lost 5 bases, and 6 bases stayed unmatched. This CDR3 spans 17 amino acids. CDR1 and CDR2 (germline): SGHTA, FQGNSA. The CDR3: CASSLGSGGAFTGELFF. The CDR3 DNA sequence: TGTGCCAGCAGCTTAGGTAGCGGGGGGGCGTTTACCGGGGAGCTGTTTTTT.

The CDR3 DNA is TGTGCCAGCAGTTACCCCGCAGGGGGCGATGGCTACACCTTC. Protein sequence: CASSYPAGGDGYTF. This sequence joins TRBV6-6 and TRBJ1-2, with 8 positions matching TRBD1. This CDR3 spans 14 amino acids. With V trimmed by 2 bases and J by 6 bases, 5 bases remained unmatched. In germline, CDR1 is MNHNY, CDR2 SVGAGI (reference sequence).

The V call is TRBV18, the J call TRBJ1-1; D possibly corresponds to TRBD1 (6 bases). This CDR3 is 15 amino acids long. Germline CDR1 and CDR2: KGHSH and LQKENI. The V and J ends lost 2 bases and 0 bases respectively, with 10 bases between them. CDR3 amino acids: CASSPMDSLNTEAFF. Here the CDR3 DNA reads TGTGCCAGCTCACCAATGGACAGTCTGAACACTGAAGCTTTCTTT.

V gene TRBV19 combines with J gene TRBJ2-3; 11 nucleotides match TRBD2. This CDR3 has 15 amino acids. Trimming took 4 bases from V and 4 from J; bases not matched to a gene: 4. Germline V CDR1 and CDR2: LNHDA, SQIVND (reference sequence). CDR3 protein: CASSTATSGADTQYF. Written as DNA, the CDR3 is TGTGCCAGTAGTACCGCGACTAGCGGGGCAGATACGCAGTATTTT.

This rearrangement joins TRBV19 to TRBJ1-5, with 11 bases that match TRBD1. The CDR3 consists of 18 residues. V dropped 4 bases and J dropped 5; count of bases not matched to a gene: 13. CDR1 is LNHDA and CDR2 is SQIVND in the germline V gene (reference sequence). Here the CDR3 reads CASSTHPRGQGVDQPQHF. In DNA form, the CDR3 reads TGTGCCAGTAGTACCCATCCTAGGGGACAGGGGGTGGATCAGCCCCAGCATTTT.

The chain links TRBV5-4 to TRBJ2-7; 8 bases are shared with TRBD1. Trimming took 4 bases from V and 6 from J; bases not matched to a gene: 12. CDR1 and CDR2 (germline): SGHNT, YYREEE (reference sequence). The CDR3 extends over 15 amino acids. The CDR3 sequence: CASSLRTGKAGEQYF. The CDR3 DNA follows: TGTGCCAGCAGCCTAAGGACAGGGAAAGCTGGCGAGCAGTACTTC.

The V call is TRBV10-3, the J call TRBJ2-7; 9 bases fit TRBD1. J lost 4 bases, V lost 0 bases, and 16 bases had no gene match. The CDR3 has 19 residues. Germline CDR1 and CDR2: ENHRY and SYGVKD. The CDR3 nucleotides read TGTGCCATCAGTGAGTCTCACCGGGACAGGGTGTTAAATAGTTACGAGCAGTACTTC. Residues: CAISESHRDRVLNSYEQYF.

The CDR3 coding sequence is TGCGCCAGCAGCGTCTCCATAGGGGAGCAGTACTTC. Translating gives CASSVSIGEQYF. The chain links TRBV5-1 to TRBJ2-7, with D uncertain. The ends were cut back, 4 bases at V and 7 bases at J, with 12 bases in the middle. This CDR3 spans 12 amino acids. The V gene's germline CDR1 is SGHRS and CDR2 YFSETQ.

This rearrangement joins TRBV6-5 to TRBJ1-6; TRBD1 is a possible D gene (5 bases). The V end was cut by 5 bases, the J end by 9 bases, with 17 bases between. The CDR3 sequence is 15 residues long. In germline, CDR1 is MNHEY, CDR2 SVGAGI. CDR3 residues: CASSIHPRGGSPLHF. The CDR3 nucleotides are TGTGCCAGCAGTATTCACCCTCGGGGCGGTTCACCCCTCCACTTT.

The chain carries TRBV5-1 and TRBJ1-2; D not certain. The V end lost 4 bases, the J end lost 4 bases, and 11 bases lay between the germline ends. Germline CDR1 SGHRS, CDR2 YFSETQ. The CDR3 spans 13 residues. The CDR3 loop is CASSPDGLYGYTF. The CDR3 DNA is TGCGCCAGCAGCCCCGACGGCCTCTATGGCTACACCTTC.

The chain couples TRBV19 to TRBJ2-7, with 9 positions matching TRBD1. This CDR3 is 14 amino acids long. V was clipped by 9 bases and J by 6 bases; unmatched bases: 12. The germline gives CDR1 LNHDA, CDR2 SQIVND (reference sequence). This CDR3 is CASRDRGFFSEQYF. DNA of the CDR3: TGTGCCAGCCGAGACAGGGGGTTTTTTAGCGAGCAGTACTTC.

CDR3 DNA sequence: TGTGCCTGGAGGGCAGGGGCTTCCGAGCAGTACTTC. It encodes CAWRAGASEQYF. The gene calls are TRBV30 and TRBJ2-7, with D possibly TRBD1 on 6 matching bases. CDR1 and CDR2 from the germline V gene are GTSNPN and SVGIG (reference sequence). This CDR3 spans 12 amino acids. V was trimmed by 3 bases and J by 6 bases, leaving 12 bases between them.

The chain couples TRBV14 to TRBJ2-7; the D call may be TRBD1 or TRBD2 (5 bases each). The germline V and J ends were trimmed by 3 bases and 2 bases, with 17 bases remaining between them. Germline V gene data show CDR1 as SGHDN and CDR2 as FVKESK. This CDR3 contains 16 residues. CDR3 nucleotides: TGTGCCAGCAGCCAGGGGCGAGTAGCGACGGCCTACGAGCAGTACTTC. This encodes CASSQGRVATAYEQYF.

V usage is TRBV13 and J usage is TRBJ2-3; D not certain. The CDR3 is 20 amino acids. Germline V gives CDR1 PRHDT, CDR2 FYEKMQ (reference sequence). Trimming left V 5 bases short and J 0 bases short, with 27 bases between. The CDR3 is CASSLSSPLLGGPSTDTQYF. CDR3 in DNA: TGTGCCAGCAGCCTCAGCAGCCCGCTGCTGGGCGGTCCTAGCACAGATACGCAGTATTTT.

The rearrangement joins TRBV6-1 to TRBJ1-2; D uncertain. The CDR3 runs 10 residues. CDR1 and CDR2 from the germline V gene are MNHNS and SASEGT. The V end was cut by 6 bases, the J end by 8 bases, with 7 bases between. The CDR3 is CASREKGYTF. Here the CDR3 DNA reads TGTGCCAGCAGGGAGAAGGGCTACACCTTC.

This clone was counted between two and nine times. The chain links TRBV10-3 to TRBJ1-3; D is unclear. The germline CDR1 and CDR2 sequences are ENHRY and SYGVKD. The length of the CDR3 is 14 residues. V dropped 6 bases and J dropped 0 bases, with 9 bases sitting between them. CDR3 in amino acids: CAIRASYSGNTIYF. The CDR3, as DNA: TGTGCCATCAGGGCAAGCTACTCTGGAAACACCATATATTTT.

The chain recombines TRBV5-4 with TRBJ2-5; D possibly corresponds to TRBD1 (6 bases). Germline lookup yields CDR1 SGHNT and CDR2 YYREEE (reference sequence). V was cut by 4 bases and J by 2 bases, with 12 bases left in between. The CDR3 covers 14 residues. In DNA, the CDR3 is TGTGCCAGCAGCCTCGGACAGACTCAAGAGACCCAGTACTTC. This gives the protein CASSLGQTQETQYF.

V usage is TRBV2 and J usage is TRBJ1-1; no firm D call. CDR3 length: 14 amino acids. The V end was cut by 7 bases, the J end by 5 bases, with 17 bases between. Germline CDR1 is SNHLY and CDR2 is FYNNEI. This chain's CDR3 is CASTAVDRGTEAFF. CDR3 sequence (DNA): TGTGCCAGCACCGCGGTGGATAGAGGTACTGAAGCTTTCTTT.

The chain carries TRBV6-6 and TRBJ2-7, with no clear D. Germline V lookup: CDR1 MNHNY, CDR2 SVGAGI (reference sequence). The CDR3 totals 13 residues. Trimming removed 2 bases from V and 6 bases from J, with 11 bases in between. The DNA for the CDR3 is TGTGCCAGCAGTTACGTAGGGAACGGCGAGCAGTACTTC. It specifies CASSYVGNGEQYF.

The J gene is TRBJ1-5, the V gene TRBV6-1, with a tentative D call TRBD1 (6 bases). The germline V gene encodes CDR1 MNHNS and CDR2 SASEGT. Trimming took 1 base from V and 7 from J, leaving 17 bases between them. The length of the CDR3 is 16 residues. The CDR3 DNA sequence: TGTGCCAGCAGTGAAGGTCTCCGGGGGGCAGAGCAGCCCCAGCATTTT. It codes for CASSEGLRGAEQPQHF.

CDR3 in amino acids: CSVGVQGGEQYF. DNA for the CDR3: TGCAGCGTTGGGGTTCAGGGAGGCGAGCAGTACTTC. The V and J genes are TRBV29-1 and TRBJ2-7; D may be TRBD2 (6 bases). V was pared by 4 bases and J by 6 bases, with 13 bases between. Germline-derived CDR1 and CDR2 are SQVTM and ANQGSEA. This CDR3 is built from 12 residues.

In DNA, the CDR3 is TGTGCCAGCAGTGTTGAGGGAAACTACGAGCAGTACTTC. Protein sequence: CASSVEGNYEQYF. The rearrangement joins TRBV6-1 to TRBJ2-7; a possible D gene is TRBD2 (5 bases). V was shortened by 4 bases and J by 3 bases, with 10 bases between the two germline ends. CDR3 size: 13 residues. Per germline, CDR1 MNHNS and CDR2 SASEGT.

The CDR3 sequence is CASSVQGATNEKLFF. The CDR3 bases are TGTGCCAGCAGCGTACAGGGGGCAACTAATGAAAAACTGTTTTTT. This rearrangement joins TRBV7-8 to TRBJ1-4, with 8 bases identical to TRBD1. J gave up 0 bases and V 5 bases, and 2 bases lay outside the gene matches. Germline V gene sequence: CDR1 SGHVS, CDR2 FQNEAQ. This CDR3 comprises 15 residues.

The CDR3 is CASQNQGIGTEAFF. The CDR3 bases are TGTGCCAGTCAGAATCAGGGGATTGGTACTGAAGCTTTCTTT. The rearrangement links TRBV5-4 to TRBJ1-1; D is perhaps TRBD1 (6 bases). CDR1 and CDR2 (germline): SGHNT, YYREEE (reference sequence). V lost 8 bases and J lost 5, with 19 bases in between. This CDR3 has 14 residues.